This passage covers 28 T cell receptor beta chains from one sample sequenced in a study of cytomegalovirus exposure and HLA in healthy donors (dated by TCRdb to about 2017). The library came from the immunoSEQ multiplex PCR assay. A mixture of 60 forward primers for TCR Vbeta segments and 13 reverse primers for TCR Jbeta segments was used in the multiplex PCR. The table was pulled from immuneACCESS by TCRdb, which kept in-frame rearrangements only. Such tables lose some clones; where checked, under half of the loss comes from unresolved V genes, and the rest has no known cause. Recorded for this sample are about 98,000 clones; 60% to 80% of them occurred a single time. 1.2% of the sample lies in the top ten. Sequencing was performed on PBMCs. The receptors shown here come from a female donor in good health and CMV-seronegative.

The V and J genes are TRBV21-1 and TRBJ2-7; TRBD1 is taken as the D call from the table, unchecked against the DNA. TRBV21-1 is a pseudogene locus. The CDR3 is made up of 14 amino acids. The CDR3 nucleotides are TGTGCCAGTAAGAATAGGACAGGACCCTACGAGCAGTACTTC. It translates to CASKNRTGPYEQYF.

This chain uses TRBV7-2 with TRBJ2-1; D perhaps matches TRBD2 (6 bases). The V and J ends lost 5 bases and 8 bases respectively, with 13 bases between them. This CDR3 spans 13 amino acids. Germline CDR1 SGHTA, CDR2 FQGNSA. The CDR3 nucleotides read TGTGCCAGCAGCGCCCTAGGGAGGCATGAGCAGTTCTTC. It translates to CASSALGRHEQFF.

This clone has just a few counts. The chain uses TRBV28 and TRBJ1-1; 8 positions match TRBD1. V shed 2 bases and J 7 bases; nucleotides not matched to a gene: 9. CDR3 length: 15 amino acids. Germline assignment: CDR1 MDHEN and CDR2 SYDVKM. Here the CDR3 reads CASSLVGQGSGEAFF. DNA for the CDR3: TGTGCCAGCAGTTTAGTCGGACAGGGATCAGGTGAAGCTTTCTTT.

V gene TRBV7-2 combines with J gene TRBJ1-2, with 9 bases lining up with TRBD1. Germline assignment: CDR1 SGHTA and CDR2 FQGNSA. The V segment lost 5 bases and the J segment 5 bases; nucleotides outside the gene matches: 3. The CDR3 is made up of 13 amino acids. The CDR3 nucleotides read TGTGCCAGCAGCGCAGGACAGGGGTATGGCTACACCTTC. Translated: CASSAGQGYGYTF.

V gene TRBV10-3 combines with J gene TRBJ2-3, with D maybe TRBD2 (6 bases). The CDR3 length is 12 residues. V was clipped by 6 bases and J by 9 bases, with 13 bases between them. The germline gives CDR1 ENHRY, CDR2 SYGVKD. The CDR3 region is CAIRWDSGTQYF. CDR3 DNA sequence: TGTGCCATCAGGTGGGACTCTGGAACGCAGTATTTT.

This chain joins TRBV6-5 and TRBJ1-2; D ambiguous. Germline CDR1 reads MNHEY; CDR2 reads SVGAGI. V was trimmed by 3 bases and J by 6 bases, leaving 11 bases between them. This CDR3 is built from 13 residues. The CDR3 loop is CASSYRRENGYTF. CDR3 in DNA: TGTGCCAGCAGTTATAGGAGGGAAAATGGCTACACCTTC.

This chain connects TRBV27 to TRBJ1-5; D call uncertain. CDR3 size: 14 residues. From germline, CDR1 is MNHEY and CDR2 SMNVEV (reference sequence). V was pared by 0 bases and J by 0 bases, with 3 bases between. CDR3 residues: CASSLSNSNQPQHF. CDR3 in DNA: TGTGCCAGCAGTTTATCTAATAGCAATCAGCCCCAGCATTTT.

The CDR3: CASSQDSQETQYF. The CDR3 DNA sequence: TGTGCCAGCAGTCAGGACAGCCAAGAGACCCAGTACTTC. This chain joins TRBV13 and TRBJ2-5; a possible D gene is TRBD1 (6 bases). The CDR3 is 13 residues long. Trimming removed 6 bases at V and 1 base at J, with 9 bases between. CDR1 is PRHDT and CDR2 is FYEKMQ in the germline V gene (reference sequence).

Note on this clone: The junction differs from germline at one of its ends, possibly a read error. The genes are TRBV9 and TRBJ2-2; TRBD2 matches at 10 bases. The CDR3 spans 17 residues. CDR1 is SGDLS, CDR2 YYNGEE, per germline. The CDR3: CTSSEGLAGVGTGELFF. The CDR3 DNA follows: TGTACCAGCAGCGAGGGTCTAGCGGGGGTGGGAACCGGGGAGCTGTTTTTT.

The chain joins TRBV6-5 to TRBJ1-1; 9 bases align to TRBD1. This CDR3 has 15 residues. Trimming at V came to 2 bases and at J to 2 bases, leaving 3 bases not matched to a gene. Germline assignment: CDR1 MNHEY and CDR2 SVGAGI. The CDR3 DNA is TGTGCCAGCAGTTACAACAGGGGGCAAAACACTGAAGCTTTCTTT. Encoded protein: CASSYNRGQNTEAFF.

This clone was detected once. The chain carries TRBV7-2 and TRBJ2-1; TRBD2 matches 12 bases. Trimming at V came to 2 bases and at J to 9 bases, leaving 14 bases not matched to a gene. This CDR3 contains 18 residues. CDR1 is SGHTA, CDR2 FQGNSA, per germline. CDR3 sequence (DNA): TGTGCCAGCAGCTTAACCTCGACTAGCGGGAGTAGTACATTTGAGCAGTTCTTC. Translation: CASSLTSTSGSSTFEQFF.

The V gene is TRBV18, the J gene TRBJ1-1; D is unclear. The CDR3 covers 12 residues. Germline V lookup: CDR1 KGHSH, CDR2 LQKENI. With 0 bases removed from V and 8 bases from J, the gap between germline ends came to 7 bases. In nucleotides, the CDR3 is TGTGCCAGCTCACCACCGGAGCGGGAAGCTTTCTTT. This sequence encodes CASSPPEREAFF.

The gene calls are TRBV4-3 and TRBJ2-2; D might be TRBD2 (6 bases). Per germline, CDR1 LGHNA and CDR2 YSLEER. Trimming pared 0 bases from V and 8 bases from J, leaving 19 bases between. This CDR3 has 17 amino acids. CDR3 sequence: CASSQEGTVAATGELFF. CDR3 bases: TGCGCCAGCAGCCAAGAGGGGACTGTTGCCGCGACGGGGGAGCTGTTTTTT.

The V and J genes are TRBV28 and TRBJ2-1; D is ambiguous. The CDR3 extends over 13 amino acids. V was shortened by 6 bases and J by 7 bases, with 13 bases between the two germline ends. CDR1 and CDR2 from the germline V gene are MDHEN and SYDVKM. The CDR3 DNA reads TGTGCCAGCAGCCCCCCGGTGAAGAATGAGCAGTTCTTC. Protein sequence: CASSPPVKNEQFF.

The chain uses TRBV18 and TRBJ1-1, with a weak D call TRBD1 (6 bases). The CDR3 is 15 amino acids. V shed 2 bases and J shed 0 bases, with 10 bases lying between them. Germline V gene lookup returns CDR1 KGHSH and CDR2 LQKENI. The CDR3 DNA is TGTGCCAGCTCACCAGGACAGCTCCTGAACACTGAAGCTTTCTTT. Translation gives CASSPGQLLNTEAFF.

The gene calls are TRBV5-1 and TRBJ2-3; tentatively, D is TRBD2 (7 bases). The CDR3 length is 17 residues. Trimming took 0 bases from V and 2 from J, leaving 16 bases between them. The germline gives CDR1 SGHRS, CDR2 YFSETQ. The chain's CDR3 is CASSLGLGGAPTDTQYF. In nucleotides, the CDR3 is TGCGCCAGCAGCTTGGGGCTGGGGGGGGCTCCCACAGATACGCAGTATTTT.

There are a few counts of this clone. The chain has TRBV7-6 and TRBJ2-1; perhaps TRBD1 as D (8 bases). V shed 10 bases and J shed 9 bases, with 16 bases lying between them. Germline CDR1 SGHVS, CDR2 FNYEAQ. The CDR3 totals 12 residues. The chain's CDR3 is CATGQGGSEQFF. The CDR3 nucleotides are TGTGCCACTGGACAGGGCGGGAGTGAGCAGTTCTTC.

The chain has TRBV6-5 and TRBJ1-6; a possible D gene is TRBD1 (5 bases). The CDR3 loop spans 15 amino acids. Germline V gives CDR1 MNHEY, CDR2 SVGAGI. V was clipped by 4 bases and J by 4 bases, with 11 bases between them. CDR3 residues: CASSLTETYNSPLHF. CDR3 DNA sequence: TGTGCCAGCAGTTTGACAGAGACTTATAATTCACCCCTCCACTTT.

The chain links TRBV5-6 to TRBJ1-2; D remains unclear. The CDR3 loop spans 14 amino acids. Per the germline V gene, CDR1 is SGHDT and CDR2 is YYEEEE. Between the trimmed V and J ends, which lost 7 bases and 1 base, there was a span of 14 bases. Written as DNA, the CDR3 is TGTGCCAGCGCGGGGTGGGGAGGTAACTATGGCTACACCTTC. It yields the protein CASAGWGGNYGYTF.

The genes are TRBV27 and TRBJ1-1, with TRBD1 as a possible D gene (5 bases). The germline CDR1 and CDR2 sequences are MNHEY and SMNVEV (reference sequence). V lost 0 bases and J lost 0, with 14 bases in between. The CDR3 is 17 amino acids. CDR3 loop: CASSLSTPRGMNTEAFF. In DNA form, the CDR3 reads TGTGCCAGCAGTTTATCGACCCCAAGGGGCATGAACACTGAAGCTTTCTTT.

This chain connects TRBV9 to TRBJ2-7, with TRBD2 matching over 12 bases. The CDR3 has 17 amino acids. CDR1 is SGDLS and CDR2 is YYNGEE in the germline V gene. V lost 4 bases to trimming and J lost 6 bases; unmatched junction nucleotides: 14. The DNA of the CDR3 is TGTGCCAGCAGCCCGCCTTCTAGCGGGAGGGGCTTTGGCGAGCAGTACTTC. It yields the protein CASSPPSSGRGFGEQYF.

This rearrangement joins TRBV6-5 to TRBJ1-2, with unresolved D. Trimming removed 1 base at V and 0 bases at J, with 6 bases between. Germline loops: CDR1 MNHEY, CDR2 SVGAGI. The CDR3 length is 14 residues. CDR3 loop: CASSYFGANYGYTF. In DNA, the CDR3 is TGTGCCAGCAGTTACTTCGGGGCTAACTATGGCTACACCTTC.

The chain is built from TRBV21-1 and TRBJ1-1; the table gives TRBD1 as D, unverified against the DNA. TRBV21-1 constitutes a pseudogene. The CDR3 contains 14 residues. CDR3 sequence: CASSFRTLNTEAFF. The CDR3 region has the DNA TGTGCCAGCAGCTTCCGGACATTGAACACTGAAGCTTTCTTT.

The table lists this clone with a few counts. The CDR3 loop reads CSVSAGSNQPQHF. CDR3 coding DNA: TGCAGCGTATCCGCGGGAAGCAATCAGCCCCAGCATTTT. V usage is TRBV29-1 and J usage is TRBJ1-5; D not resolved. The CDR3 is made up of 13 amino acids. V shed 6 bases and J shed 1 base, with 10 bases lying between them. CDR1 is SQVTM and CDR2 is ANQGSEA in the germline V gene.

This clone was observed a handful of times. The chain couples TRBV15 to TRBJ2-1; TRBD2 might be the D (6 bases). V dropped 5 bases and J dropped 2 bases, with 13 bases sitting between them. CDR3 length equals 15 residues. Germline assignment: CDR1 LNHNV and CDR2 YYDKDF (reference sequence). CDR3 protein: CATSQDGEAYNEQFF. CDR3 nucleotide sequence: TGTGCCACCAGCCAAGACGGGGAGGCCTACAATGAGCAGTTCTTC.

The chain couples TRBV14 to TRBJ2-1; 10 bases agree with TRBD1. The CDR3 is 16 residues long. The germline CDR1 and CDR2 sequences are SGHDN and FVKESK. V lost 5 bases, J lost 5 bases, and 9 bases stayed unmatched. In DNA, the CDR3 is TGTGCCAGCAGCATCTACATCGGGACAGGGGACAATGAGCAGTTCTTC. Residues: CASSIYIGTGDNEQFF.

The CDR3, as DNA: TGTGCCTGGAGTGTGGGACAGTCCTTTAATCAGCCCCAGCATTTT. Translated: CAWSVGQSFNQPQHF. V usage is TRBV30 and J usage is TRBJ1-5, with 7 bases aligning to TRBD1. The trim removed 0 bases at V and 4 bases at J, leaving 6 bases unmatched. CDR1 is GTSNPN, CDR2 SVGIG, per germline (reference sequence). This CDR3 spans 15 amino acids. The complete variable domain, with remaining parts taken from reference TRBV30 and TRBJ1-5, reads SQTIHQWPATLVQPVGSPLSLECTVEGTSNPNLYWYRQAAGRGLQLLFYSVGIGQISSEVPQNLSASRPQDRQFILSSKKLLLSDSGFYLCAWSVGQSFNQPQHFGDGTRLSIL.

CDR3 sequence reads: CAISVGQRLGGYTF. As DNA, the CDR3 is TGTGCCATCAGTGTGGGACAGCGACTCGGGGGCTACACCTTC. The chain couples TRBV10-3 to TRBJ1-2; 7 positions match TRBD1. CDR1 is ENHRY, CDR2 SYGVKD, per germline. Trimming at V came to 4 bases and at J to 8 bases, leaving 10 bases not matched to a gene. This CDR3 is 14 amino acids long.